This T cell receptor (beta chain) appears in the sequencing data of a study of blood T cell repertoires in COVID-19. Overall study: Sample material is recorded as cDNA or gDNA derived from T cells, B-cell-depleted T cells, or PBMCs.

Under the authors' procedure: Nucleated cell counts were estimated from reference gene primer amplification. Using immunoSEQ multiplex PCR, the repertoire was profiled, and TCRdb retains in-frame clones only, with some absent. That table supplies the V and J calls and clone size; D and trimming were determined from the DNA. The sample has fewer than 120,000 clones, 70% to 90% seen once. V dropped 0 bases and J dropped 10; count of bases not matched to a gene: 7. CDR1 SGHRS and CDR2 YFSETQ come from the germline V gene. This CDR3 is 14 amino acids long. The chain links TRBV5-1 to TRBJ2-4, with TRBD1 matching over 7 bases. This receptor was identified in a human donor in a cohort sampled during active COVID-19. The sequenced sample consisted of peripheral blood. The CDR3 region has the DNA TGCGCCAGCAGCTTGGGTCAGGGGGATGTAATTCAGTACTTC. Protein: CASSLGQGDVIQYF. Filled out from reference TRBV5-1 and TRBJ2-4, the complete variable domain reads KAGVTQTPRYLIKTRGQQVTLSCSPISGHRSVSWYQQTPGQGLQFLFEYFSETQRNKGNFPGRFSGRQFSNSRSEMNVSTLELGDSALYLCASSLGQGDVIQYFGAGTRLSVL.